This record looks at one T cell receptor (beta chain) sequence and its context. With V trimmed by 6 bases and J by 2 bases, 8 bases remained unmatched. CDR3 length: 15 residues. Per the germline V gene, CDR1 is SGHAT and CDR2 is FQNNGV. This sample stems from a study of blood T cell repertoires in COVID-19. TCRdb's table, derived via immunoSEQ multiplex PCR, lists solely in-frame clones and lacks some. The table has some 70,000 clones, 80% to 90% seen once; the top ten hold around 6.7%. The clonotype originates from a middle-aged man with active COVID-19. Sample: peripheral blood. The chain uses TRBV11-2 and TRBJ2-3, with 7 bases that match TRBD2. Written as DNA, the CDR3 is TGTGCCAGCAGGGCTTGGGGGAGGGCCACAGATACGCAGTATTTT. This codes for CASRAWGRATDTQYF.